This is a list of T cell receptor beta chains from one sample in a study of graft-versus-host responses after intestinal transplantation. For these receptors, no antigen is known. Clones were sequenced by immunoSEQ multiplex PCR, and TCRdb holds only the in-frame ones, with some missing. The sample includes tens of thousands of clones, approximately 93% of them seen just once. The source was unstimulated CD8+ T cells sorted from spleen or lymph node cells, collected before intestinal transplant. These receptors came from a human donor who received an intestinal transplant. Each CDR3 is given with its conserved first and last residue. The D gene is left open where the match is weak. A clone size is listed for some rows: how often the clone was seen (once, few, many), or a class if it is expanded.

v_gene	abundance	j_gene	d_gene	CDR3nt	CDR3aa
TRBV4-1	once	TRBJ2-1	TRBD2	TGCGCCAGCAGCCACCAAGACCTGGGAGGGAATGAGCAGTTCTTC	CASSHQDLGGNEQFF
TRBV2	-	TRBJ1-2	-	TGTGCCAGCAACGACAGGACTCTAGACTATGGCTACACCTTC	CASNDRTLDYGYTF
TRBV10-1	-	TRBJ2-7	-	TGCGCCAGCAGTGTCGAGGCCCTGGACGAGCAGTACTTC	CASSVEALDEQYF
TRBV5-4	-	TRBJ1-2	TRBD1	TGTGCCAGTAGCCCAAACAGGGGATGGTATGGCTACACCTTC	CASSPNRGWYGYTF
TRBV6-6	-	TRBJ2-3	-	TGTGCCAGCAGGAATCCGGGAGGCACAGATACGCAGTATTTT	CASRNPGGTDTQYF
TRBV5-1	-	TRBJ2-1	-	TGCGCCAGCAGCTTGGGTGGGGCGTTCACCTACAATGAGCAGTTCTTC	CASSLGGAFTYNEQFF
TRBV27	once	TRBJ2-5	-	TGTGCCAGCAGTCAACAGGAACCCTTAGCGGACGAACGTGTGGAGACCCAGTACTTC	CASSQQEPLADERVETQYF
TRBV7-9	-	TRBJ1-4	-	TGTGCCAGCAGCGAGGGTAACGAGGCTGAAAAACTGTTTTTT	CASSEGNEAEKLFF
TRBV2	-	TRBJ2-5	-	TGTGCCAGCAACGGGGAGACCCAGTACTTC	CASNGETQYF
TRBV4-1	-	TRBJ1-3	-	TGCGCCAGCAGCCAAGTACAGGCCTCTGGAAACACCATATATTTT	CASSQVQASGNTIYF
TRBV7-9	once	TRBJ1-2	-	TGTGCCAGCAGCTTAGGATCGTCGGGCTACACCTTC	CASSLGSSGYTF
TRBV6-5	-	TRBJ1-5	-	TGTGCCAGCAGACCCGGGGAGGGGAATCAGCCCCAGCATTTT	CASRPGEGNQPQHF
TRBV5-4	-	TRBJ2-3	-	TGTGCCAGCAGCTTCCGAAGCGGGTTTAGCACAGATACGCAGTATTTT	CASSFRSGFSTDTQYF
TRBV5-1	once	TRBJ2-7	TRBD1	TGCGCCAGCAGCTTGGCACATAGACAGGGAAGCTCCTACGAGCAGTACTTC	CASSLAHRQGSSYEQYF
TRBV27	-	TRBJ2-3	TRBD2	TGTGCCAGCAGGCACTTAGCGGGAGGAGGTGATACGCAGTATTTT	CASRHLAGGGDTQYF
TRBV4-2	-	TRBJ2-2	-	TGTGCCAGCAGCCAAGATCCCCTAGGAGGAGGGGTCACCGGGGAGCTGTTTTTT	CASSQDPLGGGVTGELFF
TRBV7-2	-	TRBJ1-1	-	TGTGCCAGCAGCTTGGACACAGGCACTGAAGCTTTCTTT	CASSLDTGTEAFF
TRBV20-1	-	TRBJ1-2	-	TGCAGTGCTGGGGTGGGGAATGGCTACACCTTC	CSAGVGNGYTF
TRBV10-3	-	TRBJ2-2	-	TGTGCCATCAGTCCGTTTACCGGGGAGCTGTTTTTT	CAISPFTGELFF
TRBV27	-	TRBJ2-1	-	TGTGCCAGCAGCGCCACAGGGAGAGGTGAGCAGTTCTTC	CASSATGRGEQFF
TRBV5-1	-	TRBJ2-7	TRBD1	TGCGCCAGCAGCTTGGGCACAGGGGCCTACGAGCAGTACTTC	CASSLGTGAYEQYF
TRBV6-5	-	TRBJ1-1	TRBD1	TGTGCCAGCAGTTTTGCCAGGGGGGACACTGAAGCTTTCTTT	CASSFARGDTEAFF
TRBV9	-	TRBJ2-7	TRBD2	TGTGCCAGCAGCGTCTCCCGATCGACTAGCGGGCCCTACGAGCAGTACTTC	CASSVSRSTSGPYEQYF
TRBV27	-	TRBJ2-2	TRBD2	TGTGCCAGCAGTTCGACTACCCTCGGGAGCGGGGCGAACACCGGGGAGCTGTTTTTT	CASSSTTLGSGANTGELFF
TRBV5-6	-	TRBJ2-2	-	TGTGCCAGCAGCTTCTGGGGGCCCGGGGAGCTGTTTTTT	CASSFWGPGELFF
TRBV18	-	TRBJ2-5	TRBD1	TGTGCCAGCTCACCACCTTGGGACAGGGGGCAAGAGACCCAGTACTTC	CASSPPWDRGQETQYF
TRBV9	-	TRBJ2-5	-	TGTGCCAGCAGCGTAGGTGGAGCCCCGGGCCAAGAGACCCAGTACTTC	CASSVGGAPGQETQYF
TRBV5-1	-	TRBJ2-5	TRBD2	TGCGCCAGCAGCTCTCCGGGACTAGCGTTAGAAGAGACCCAGTACTTC	CASSSPGLALEETQYF
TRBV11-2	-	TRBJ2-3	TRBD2	TGTGCCAGCAGCTTGGGACTAGGCGACCTCACAGATACGCAGTATTTT	CASSLGLGDLTDTQYF
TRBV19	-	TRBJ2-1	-	TGTGCCAGTAGTATGGGAGTAGGCTTCAGCTCCTACAATGAGCAGTTCTTC	CASSMGVGFSSYNEQFF
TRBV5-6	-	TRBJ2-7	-	TGTGCCAGCAGCTTGGGACTTCTTCTCGAGCAGTACTTC	CASSLGLLLEQYF
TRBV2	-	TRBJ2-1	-	TGTGCCAGCAGTCCTTCTGGGTTTCCCTACAATGAGCAGTTCTTC	CASSPSGFPYNEQFF
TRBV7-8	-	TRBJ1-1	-	TGTGCCAGCAGCTTGTTCCCCGGGTCCCAAGGCACTGAAGCTTTCTTT	CASSLFPGSQGTEAFF
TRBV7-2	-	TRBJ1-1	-	TGTGCCAGCAGCCTCGGTAGGGAAGAAGCTTTCTTT	CASSLGREEAFF
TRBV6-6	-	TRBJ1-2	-	TGTGCCAGCAGTTACTCCCCTGGGTCTGGGTTCTATGGCTACACCTTC	CASSYSPGSGFYGYTF
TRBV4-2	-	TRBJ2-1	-	TGTGCCAGCAGCCAAGAACCTGCGGCGTCCAATGAGCAGTTCTTC	CASSQEPAASNEQFF
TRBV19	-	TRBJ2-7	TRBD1	TGTGCCAGTAGTATAGCCTGGACAGGGGCGCTCGAGCAGTACTTC	CASSIAWTGALEQYF
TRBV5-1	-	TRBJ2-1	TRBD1	TGCGCCAGCCGCTCTGGGACAGGGGACTTCTCTTACAATGAGCAGTTCTTC	CASRSGTGDFSYNEQFF
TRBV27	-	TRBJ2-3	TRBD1	TGTGCCAGCAGTTTAAGGCAAATTTCGGACAGGGAGTTGACTAGACCCACAGATACGCAGTATTTT	CASSLRQISDRELTRPTDTQYF